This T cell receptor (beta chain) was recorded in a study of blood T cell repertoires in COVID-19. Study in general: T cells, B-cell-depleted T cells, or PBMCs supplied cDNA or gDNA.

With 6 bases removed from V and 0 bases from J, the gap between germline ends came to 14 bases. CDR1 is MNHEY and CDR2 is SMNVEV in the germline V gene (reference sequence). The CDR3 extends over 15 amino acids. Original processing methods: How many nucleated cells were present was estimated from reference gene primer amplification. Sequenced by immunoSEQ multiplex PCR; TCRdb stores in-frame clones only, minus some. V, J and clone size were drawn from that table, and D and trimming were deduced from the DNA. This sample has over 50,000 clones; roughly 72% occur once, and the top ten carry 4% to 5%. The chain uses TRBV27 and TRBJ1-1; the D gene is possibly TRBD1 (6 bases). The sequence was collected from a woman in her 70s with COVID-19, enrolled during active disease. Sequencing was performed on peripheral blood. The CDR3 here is CASSPVQGLNTEAFF. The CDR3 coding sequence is TGTGCCAGCAGCCCCGTACAGGGCTTGAACACTGAAGCTTTCTTT.